The source of this T cell receptor (beta chain) is a study of blood T cell repertoires in COVID-19. V lost 3 bases and J 7 bases, leaving 12 bases between the germline ends. In germline, CDR1 is DFQATT, CDR2 SNEGSKA (reference sequence). CDR3 length: 12 residues. Profiling relied on immunoSEQ multiplex PCR, and the TCRdb table lists in-frame clones only, not all of them. The sample records 150,000 to 200,000 clones, 85% to 90% being singletons. The chain combines TRBV20-1 with TRBJ1-1, with a weak D call TRBD1 (6 bases). This clonotype was sampled from a man in his fifties or sixties with acute or convalescent COVID-19. Sequenced sample: peripheral blood. The CDR3 DNA is TGCAGTGCTAGTCCGCAGGGGCTTGAAGCTTTCTTT. Protein product: CSASPQGLEAFF.